The next 31 T cell receptor beta chains were all read from a single sample in a study of monozygotic twins with cystic fibrosis. Measured with immunoSEQ multiplex PCR; TCRdb has only the in-frame clones, and not every one. Altogether about 29,000 clones are present, around four fifths being singletons, with the ten largest covering roughly 0.9%. Sequenced sample: blood. Source of these receptors: a girl under 10 years old with cystic fibrosis.

The chain has TRBV11-2 and TRBJ2-1; a weak D match, TRBD2 (6 bases). V was cut by 2 bases and J by 1 base, with 9 bases left in between. Germline V CDR1 and CDR2: SGHAT, FQNNGV. CDR3 length: 15 amino acids. The CDR3 here is CASSLIGGSYNEQFF. CDR3 coding DNA: TGTGCCAGCAGCTTAATTGGGGGGTCCTACAATGAGCAGTTCTTC.

This rearrangement joins TRBV6-5 to TRBJ1-5; D is ambiguous. Between the trimmed V and J ends, which lost 6 bases and 0 bases, there was a span of 6 bases. CDR3 size: 13 residues. Germline V gene data show CDR1 as MNHEY and CDR2 as SVGAGI. DNA of the CDR3: TGTGCCAGCAGGGTTAATAGCAATCAGCCCCAGCATTTT. Translating it yields CASRVNSNQPQHF.

The chain employs TRBV30 and TRBJ1-2; D is undetermined. The germline V gene has CDR1 GTSNPN and CDR2 SVGIG (reference sequence). The CDR3 extends over 13 amino acids. Trimming removed 0 bases from V and 2 bases from J, with 7 bases in between. CDR3 loop: CAWSVRKNYGYTF. Written as DNA, the CDR3 is TGTGCCTGGAGTGTAAGGAAGAACTATGGCTACACCTTC.

The V and J genes are TRBV6-1 and TRBJ1-3, with D unresolved. Trimming removed 2 bases from V and 1 base from J, with 0 bases in between. There are 12 residues in the CDR3. Germline V lookup: CDR1 MNHNS, CDR2 SASEGT. The CDR3 DNA follows: TGTGCCAGCAGTGAATCTGGAAACACCATATATTTT. Its translation is CASSESGNTIYF.

The V call is TRBV6-5, the J call TRBJ2-5, with D possibly being TRBD1 (5 bases). Germline lookup yields CDR1 MNHEY and CDR2 SVGAGI. Trimming pared 5 bases from V and 5 bases from J, leaving 12 bases between. The CDR3 is 13 amino acids. Here the CDR3 DNA reads TGTGCCAGCAGTAACCGACAGAAGGAGACCCAGTACTTC. Its protein is CASSNRQKETQYF.

The chain carries TRBV5-4 and TRBJ2-1; 10 positions match TRBD1. This CDR3 has 15 residues. With V trimmed by 0 bases and J by 5 bases, 2 bases remained unmatched. CDR1 is SGHNT and CDR2 is YYREEE in the germline V gene (reference sequence). The CDR3 region has the DNA TGTGCCAGCAGCTTGGCTGGACAGGGGGACAATGAGCAGTTCTTC. Its translation: CASSLAGQGDNEQFF.

This clone showed up just a few times. The chain recombines TRBV19 with TRBJ2-1; TRBD1 might be the D (6 bases). Germline V gives CDR1 LNHDA, CDR2 SQIVND (reference sequence). The CDR3 is 15 residues long. Deletions cut 2 bases from V and 1 base from J, with 9 bases between. CDR3 amino acids: CASSIRQGSYNEQFF. CDR3 nucleotide sequence: TGTGCCAGTAGTATACGGCAGGGGTCCTACAATGAGCAGTTCTTC.

V and J are TRBV9 and TRBJ2-5, with 8 bases lining up with TRBD1. The CDR3 spans 18 residues. In germline, CDR1 is SGDLS, CDR2 YYNGEE. Losses at the gene ends were 2 bases for V and 2 bases for J; bases not matched to a gene: 14. In DNA form, the CDR3 reads TGTGCCAGCAGCGTCCAACCCCAAACAGGGGGACTTCAAGAGACCCAGTACTTC. Its protein product is CASSVQPQTGGLQETQYF.

CDR3 nucleotide sequence: TGTGCCAGCTCGTCTGGGGAGACCCAGTACTTC. This encodes CASSSGETQYF. The V gene is TRBV18, the J gene TRBJ2-5; D remains unclear. Per germline, CDR1 KGHSH and CDR2 LQKENI. The CDR3 contains 11 residues. V was shortened by 6 bases and J by 5 bases, with 7 bases between the two germline ends.

The chain is built from TRBV2 and TRBJ2-7; the D gene is possibly TRBD1 (5 bases). Germline V gene sequence: CDR1 SNHLY, CDR2 FYNNEI. CDR3 length equals 14 residues. Trimming removed 2 bases at V and 3 bases at J, with 11 bases between. CDR3 amino acids: CASSETRVFYEQYF. In DNA form, the CDR3 reads TGTGCCAGCAGTGAAACCAGGGTATTCTACGAGCAGTACTTC.

Written as DNA, the CDR3 is TGCGCCAGCAGCTGGGACAGGGGACGTGAGCAGTACTTC. Residues: CASSWDRGREQYF. The chain carries TRBV5-1 and TRBJ2-7; 10 bases fit TRBD1. The CDR3 is 13 residues long. Germline V gives CDR1 SGHRS, CDR2 YFSETQ. V was pared by 3 bases and J by 7 bases, with 4 bases of the junction left unmatched.

The rearrangement uses TRBV5-6 and TRBJ2-3; D is unclear. This CDR3 spans 14 amino acids. Per germline, CDR1 SGHDT and CDR2 YYEEEE. Trimming removed 0 bases at V and 1 base at J, with 6 bases between. In DNA form, the CDR3 reads TGTGCCAGCAGCTTGGGGGGTCGCACAGATACGCAGTATTTT. Residues: CASSLGGRTDTQYF. The full variable domain, rest sourced from reference TRBV5-6 and TRBJ2-3, is DAGVTQSPTHLIKTRGQQVTLRCSPKSGHDTVSWYQQALGQGPQFIFQYYEEEERQRGNFPDRFSGHQFPNYSSELNVNALLLGDSALYLCASSLGGRTDTQYFGPGTRLTVL.

The CDR3 is CASSQYRTVPFSGNTIYF. In nucleotides, the CDR3 is TGTGCCAGCAGCCAATATAGGACAGTGCCCTTCTCTGGAAACACCATATATTTT. The chain employs TRBV5-6 and TRBJ1-3; possibly TRBD1 for D (6 bases). The CDR3 is made up of 18 amino acids. CDR1 and CDR2 (germline): SGHDT, YYEEEE. Between the trimmed V and J ends, which lost 4 bases and 0 bases, there was a span of 20 bases.

This CDR3 reads CASTSSTDTQYF. CDR3 bases: TGCGCCAGCACTAGTTCCACAGATACGCAGTATTTT. V gene TRBV5-1 combines with J gene TRBJ2-3; D call uncertain. Germline V gene sequence: CDR1 SGHRS, CDR2 YFSETQ. This CDR3 comprises 12 residues. The germline V and J ends were trimmed by 6 bases and 2 bases, with 7 bases remaining between them.

This chain links TRBV7-3 with TRBJ1-1; D unclear. The germline V gene has CDR1 SGHTA and CDR2 FQGTGA. Trimming left V 4 bases short and J 0 bases short, with 12 bases between. This CDR3 is 15 amino acids long. The CDR3 is CASSSRPSLNTEAFF. CDR3 coding DNA: TGTGCCAGCAGCTCTCGCCCCAGCCTGAACACTGAAGCTTTCTTT. Drawing the rest from reference TRBV7-3 and TRBJ1-1, the complete variable domain is GAGVSQTPSNKVTEKGKYVELRCDPISGHTALYWYRQSLGQGPEFLIYFQGTGAADDSGLPNDRFFAVRPEGSVSTLKIQRTERGDSAVYLCASSSRPSLNTEAFFGQGTRLTVV.

The chain joins TRBV6-1 to TRBJ1-3, with a tentative D call TRBD1 (5 bases). The germline V and J ends were trimmed by 4 bases and 4 bases, with 14 bases remaining between them. Germline CDR1 MNHNS, CDR2 SASEGT. This CDR3 region has 15 residues. CDR3 amino acids: CASSGLGVAGNTIYF. The CDR3 coding sequence is TGTGCCAGCAGTGGCCTGGGGGTCGCGGGAAACACCATATATTTT.

The rearrangement joins TRBV30 to TRBJ2-6; 7 bases fit TRBD1. The length of the CDR3 is 16 residues. The germline gives CDR1 GTSNPN, CDR2 SVGIG (reference sequence). With 0 bases clipped from V and 4 bases from J, the junction kept 6 bases outside the gene matches. Written as DNA, the CDR3 is TGTGCCTGGAGTGTACAGGGGCCGCTGGGGGCCAACGTCCTGACTTTC. This sequence encodes CAWSVQGPLGANVLTF.

V gene TRBV9 combines with J gene TRBJ2-3; D perhaps matches TRBD1 (5 bases). There are 14 residues in the CDR3. Trimming stripped 2 bases from V and 0 bases from J, with 7 bases between. Germline V gene data show CDR1 as SGDLS and CDR2 as YYNGEE. Here the CDR3 reads CASSVRQSTDTQYF. DNA of the CDR3: TGTGCCAGCAGCGTCCGACAGAGCACAGATACGCAGTATTTT.

The chain joins TRBV5-1 to TRBJ2-1; maybe TRBD1 (7 bases). This CDR3 spans 14 amino acids. Germline V lookup: CDR1 SGHRS, CDR2 YFSETQ. Trimming stripped 7 bases from V and 1 base from J, with 12 bases between. The CDR3 nucleotides are TGCGCCAGCGGGGCGGGACAGTCCTACAATGAGCAGTTCTTC. This translates into CASGAGQSYNEQFF.

As concerns this clone: A junction boundary mismatches the germline segment, possibly from a read error. The chain employs TRBV9 and TRBJ1-1; the D gene is possibly TRBD1 (5 bases). CDR3 size: 14 residues. Germline V gene data show CDR1 as SGDLS and CDR2 as YYNGEE. The CDR3 DNA sequence: TGTGCCAGCAGCGTTATTCCGGGGCCCCCTGAGGCTTTCTTT. This codes for CASSVIPGPPEAFF.

The J gene is TRBJ1-1, the V gene TRBV29-1; D not certain. CDR1 and CDR2 (germline): SQVTM, ANQGSEA. Trimming stripped 7 bases from V and 1 base from J, with 16 bases between. CDR3 length: 14 amino acids. The CDR3 DNA follows: TGCAGCGCCGCGGCGAAGTCGGGGAACACTGAAGCTTTCTTT. This sequence encodes CSAAAKSGNTEAFF.

The chain has TRBV19 and TRBJ1-2; TRBD1 might be the D (5 bases). CDR3 size: 15 residues. The V gene's germline CDR1 is LNHDA and CDR2 SQIVND (reference sequence). V was pared by 6 bases and J by 4 bases, with 18 bases between. DNA of the CDR3: TGTGCCAGTAGAACCGGCGGGGGAATAGGCTATGGCTACACCTTC. This sequence encodes CASRTGGGIGYGYTF.

This chain connects TRBV27 to TRBJ1-2, with 12 positions matching TRBD1. Germline V gene lookup returns CDR1 MNHEY and CDR2 SMNVEV (reference sequence). The junction had 11 bases not matched to a gene; V was cut back by 6 bases and J by 6 bases. This CDR3 has 16 residues. The CDR3 DNA reads TGTGCCAGCAGCTTCAACCCCGGGACAGGGGGCGATGGCTACACCTTC. Protein product: CASSFNPGTGGDGYTF.

The chain employs TRBV5-4 and TRBJ2-7, with 8 bases matching TRBD1. Germline loops: CDR1 SGHNT, CDR2 YYREEE (reference sequence). The CDR3 is made up of 15 amino acids. Trimming cost V 5 bases and J 7 bases; bases outside gene matches: 14. The CDR3 reads CASRILGQGADEQYF. In DNA, the CDR3 is TGTGCCAGCAGGATCCTCGGCCAGGGGGCGGATGAGCAGTACTTC.

The chain carries TRBV9 and TRBJ2-3; no definite D call. CDR1 and CDR2 from the germline V gene are SGDLS and YYNGEE. This CDR3 has 13 amino acids. Trimming left V 2 bases short and J 6 bases short, with 10 bases between. The CDR3 sequence is CASSVSLPDTQYF. The CDR3 bases are TGTGCCAGCAGCGTGAGCCTTCCTGATACGCAGTATTTT.

The chain recombines TRBV5-4 with TRBJ2-7; 7 positions match TRBD1. The V gene end was trimmed by 2 bases and the J gene end by 5 bases; junction bases not matched to a gene: 4. The CDR3 extends over 13 amino acids. Germline loops: CDR1 SGHNT, CDR2 YYREEE (reference sequence). The CDR3 nucleotides read TGTGCCAGCAGCTTAGACAGGGTCCACGAGCAGTACTTC. As protein: CASSLDRVHEQYF.

The chain combines TRBV27 with TRBJ1-1; TRBD1 is a possible D gene (5 bases). Germline V gene data show CDR1 as MNHEY and CDR2 as SMNVEV (reference sequence). There are 16 residues in the CDR3. V was trimmed by 5 bases and J by 4 bases, leaving 20 bases between them. The CDR3 region is CASSPPGRGVITEAFF. As DNA, the CDR3 is TGTGCCAGCAGTCCCCCTGGGAGAGGGGTAATCACTGAAGCTTTCTTT.

This chain uses TRBV6-1 with TRBJ1-2; 8 bases map to TRBD1. Per germline, CDR1 MNHNS and CDR2 SASEGT. CDR3 length: 14 amino acids. Trimming at V came to 0 bases and at J to 7 bases, leaving 4 bases not matched to a gene. The CDR3 DNA follows: TGTGCCAGCAGTGAAGCGAGGCAGGGGGCTGGCTACACCTTC. Translation: CASSEARQGAGYTF.

The V gene is TRBV28, the J gene TRBJ1-6; 8 bases align to TRBD1. CDR3 size: 15 residues. In germline, CDR1 is MDHEN, CDR2 SYDVKM. The V segment lost 8 bases and the J segment 6 bases; nucleotides outside the gene matches: 9. DNA of the CDR3: TGTGCCAGCTCAGGGGGCGATGTACCTAATTCACCCCTCCACTTT. Amino acid sequence: CASSGGDVPNSPLHF.

V usage is TRBV19 and J usage is TRBJ1-5; D gene ambiguous. Germline CDR1 reads LNHDA; CDR2 reads SQIVND (reference sequence). The CDR3 runs to 14 residues. Trimming removed 1 base at V and 3 bases at J, with 7 bases between. CDR3 sequence (DNA): TGTGCCAGTAGTATAGGGGCAGACAATCAGCCCCAGCATTTT. Translated: CASSIGADNQPQHF. Based on the CDR3 plus reference TRBV19 and TRBJ1-5, the full variable domain is DGGITQSPKYLFRKEGQNVTLSCEQNLNHDAMYWYRQDPGQGLRLIYYSQIVNDFQKGDIAEGYSVSREKKESFPLTVTSAQKNPTAFYLCASSIGADNQPQHFGDGTRLSIL.

The chain couples TRBV11-1 to TRBJ2-6; 7 nucleotides match TRBD1. Trimming at V came to 8 bases and at J to 1 base, leaving 8 bases not matched to a gene. Germline lookup yields CDR1 SGHAT and CDR2 FQDESV (reference sequence). The CDR3 contains 16 residues. The CDR3 reads CASGPGQQSGANVLTF. DNA for the CDR3: TGTGCCAGCGGACCGGGACAGCAGTCTGGGGCCAACGTCCTGACTTTC.